A selection of T cell receptor beta chains follows, all from one sample in a study of T cell responses to AZD1222 COVID-19 vaccine. Measured with immunoSEQ multiplex PCR; TCRdb has only the in-frame clones, and not every one. The sample lists about 120,000 clones; approximately 88% were seen once. The input for sequencing was peripheral blood, taken on day 0 of AZD1222 vaccination. The receptors originated from an adult in good health. The CDR3 runs from the conserved cysteine through the conserved F or W. D genes are given only for firm matches. Rows may omit the clone size; those that give it use once, few, many or a size class.

j_call clone_size d_call v_call cdr3_nt cdr3_aa
TRBJ1-2 NA TRBD1 TRBV28 TGTGCCAGCAGTCCACGGGACAGGGGGGACTATGGCTACACCTTC CASSPRDRGDYGYTF
TRBJ1-2 NA NA TRBV6-1 TGTGCCAGCAGTGAAGCCCGGGGGGGCACTGGCTACACCTTC CASSEARGGTGYTF
TRBJ1-1 NA NA TRBV7-2 TGTGCCAGCAGCTTAGTGGGTCAGGGTTCTTCTGAAGCTTTCTTT CASSLVGQGSSEAFF
TRBJ2-2 NA NA TRBV29-1 TGCAGCGTTGGAGGGGACACCGGGGAGCTGTTTTTT CSVGGDTGELFF
TRBJ1-5 NA TRBD1 TRBV28 TGTGCCAGCAGCTATATAAAACCCGGGACAGGGAGCAATCAGCCCCAGCATTTT CASSYIKPGTGSNQPQHF
TRBJ2-7 NA NA TRBV7-2 TGTGCCAGCAGCTTAACGGCAGGGGCCACCTACGAGCAGTACTTC CASSLTAGATYEQYF
TRBJ1-5 NA NA TRBV7-2 TGTGCCAGCAGCCAACCAGGAAATCAGCCCCAGCATTTT CASSQPGNQPQHF
TRBJ2-7 NA NA TRBV25-1 TGTGCCAGCAGTGTAAACTACGAGCAGTACTTC CASSVNYEQYF
TRBJ2-7 NA NA TRBV9 TGTGCCAGCAGCCCAAACTCAGGGAGCAACGAGCAGTACTTC CASSPNSGSNEQYF
TRBJ2-7 NA NA TRBV18 TGTGCCAGCTCACCGGGGGCAAGCTCCTACGAGCAGTACTTC CASSPGASSYEQYF
TRBJ2-1 NA TRBD1 TRBV24-1 TGTGCCACCAGTGACCTGGGACAGGGAAACAATGAGCAGTTCTTC CATSDLGQGNNEQFF
TRBJ2-7 NA NA TRBV6-5 TGTGCCAGCAAAGGGTTTAGCGCCTACGAGCAGTACTTC CASKGFSAYEQYF
TRBJ2-7 NA NA TRBV28 TGTGCCAGCAGTTTGGATCCGGGGCGAAGCTCCTACGAGCAGTACTTC CASSLDPGRSSYEQYF
TRBJ1-5 NA NA TRBV6-5 TGTGCCAGCAGTTATGACTCCTGGGGTCAGCCCCAGCATTTT CASSYDSWGQPQHF
TRBJ2-3 NA TRBD2 TRBV5-1 TGCGCCAGCAGCATGGGACTAGCGGGGACCACAGATACGCAGTATTTT CASSMGLAGTTDTQYF
TRBJ2-7 NA TRBD1 TRBV2 TGTGCCAGCAGTGAAGCTGGGCTGGGACAGAGCTCCTACGAGCAGTACTTC CASSEAGLGQSSYEQYF
TRBJ2-3 NA NA TRBV5-4 TGTGCCAGCAGCTCCGGACAGTACACAGATACGCAGTATTTT CASSSGQYTDTQYF
TRBJ1-1 NA TRBD1 TRBV18 TGTGCCAGCTCTCCATTCGTCCGGGACAGGGTGATTAAGGGGGAAGCTTTCTTT CASSPFVRDRVIKGEAFF
TRBJ1-2 NA NA TRBV7-2 TGTGCCAGCAGCCCAAGTTGGGGCCTCGACTATGGCTACACCTTC CASSPSWGLDYGYTF
TRBJ1-4 once NA TRBV28 TGTGCCAGCGGGTTTCCGGGGGGTGAAAAACTGTTTTTT CASGFPGGEKLFF
TRBJ2-2 NA TRBD2 TRBV9 TGTGCCAGCAGCGTAGGACTAGCGCCGAACACCGGGGAGCTGTTTTTT CASSVGLAPNTGELFF
TRBJ2-6 NA NA TRBV5-1 TGCGCCAGCAGCTTGGGATGGCTCTCTGGGGCCAACGTCCTGACTTTC CASSLGWLSGANVLTF
TRBJ1-5 NA NA TRBV19 TGTGCCAGTAGTATAGATGGAGTTAGCAATCAGCCCCAGCATTTT CASSIDGVSNQPQHF
TRBJ2-7 NA TRBD1 TRBV7-6 TGTGCCAGCAGCACGCCGGGACAGAACTCCTACGAGCAGTACTTC CASSTPGQNSYEQYF
TRBJ2-7 NA TRBD1 TRBV27 TGTGCCAGCAGAGGACAGGGCAGCTCCTACGAGCAGTACTTC CASRGQGSSYEQYF
TRBJ1-4 NA NA TRBV9 TGTGCCAGCAGCGAAGGTGGCCGTAATGAAAAACTGTTTTTT CASSEGGRNEKLFF
TRBJ1-1 NA NA TRBV3-1/TRBV3-2 TGTGCCAGCAGCCAAGTGCGTGTTGGGGCGTTCACTGAAGCTTTCTTT CASSQVRVGAFTEAFF
TRBJ2-1 NA TRBD2 TRBV7-2 TGTGCCAGCAGCGCCGGGCGGGGCAGCGGGGGGCCCAATGAGCAGTTCTTC CASSAGRGSGGPNEQFF
TRBJ2-4 NA NA TRBV6-2/TRBV6-3 TGTGCCAGCAGTTACGGGGGGGCCAAAAACATTCAGTACTTC CASSYGGAKNIQYF
TRBJ1-3 NA NA TRBV2 TGTGCCAGCAGTGGAAACACCATATATTTT CASSGNTIYF
TRBJ2-6 NA NA TRBV5-4 TGTGCCAGCAGCTTGGACGCAGGGAGGACTGGGGCCAACGTCCTGACTTTC CASSLDAGRTGANVLTF
TRBJ1-1 once NA TRBV12-3/TRBV12-4 TGTGCCAGCAGTTTCCAGAGAAACACTGAAGCTTTCTTT CASSFQRNTEAFF
TRBJ2-1 few NA TRBV7-9 TGTGCCAGCAGCGCCTCCTACGCCTACAATGAGCAGTTCTTC CASSASYAYNEQFF
TRBJ1-5 NA NA TRBV20-1 TGCAGTGCTAGTTCGGGGGGCAATCAGCCCCAGCATTTT CSASSGGNQPQHF
TRBJ2-5 NA TRBD1 TRBV10-3 TGTGCCATCAGTGATAAAGGGGGCCAGGAGACCCAGTACTTC CAISDKGGQETQYF
TRBJ1-2 few NA TRBV10-3 TGTGCCATCGGGAAGGACCCTGGGTTGGATGGCTACACCTTC CAIGKDPGLDGYTF
TRBJ1-2 NA TRBD1 TRBV28 TGTGCCAGCAGTTTACATCGACAGGGGAGTTATGGCTACACCTTC CASSLHRQGSYGYTF
TRBJ2-1 NA TRBD1 TRBV18 TGTGCCAGCTCACCACGGACAAAGACAGGGACATACAATGAGCAGTTCTTC CASSPRTKTGTYNEQFF
TRBJ2-7 NA NA TRBV4-1 TGCGCCAGCAGCCAAGATCTTATGAGGTTTTCAAACGAGCAGTACTTC CASSQDLMRFSNEQYF
TRBJ1-6 NA TRBD1 TRBV2 TGTGCCAGCCGGGGGGACAGCGGTAATTCACCCCTCCACTTT CASRGDSGNSPLHF
TRBJ1-3 NA NA TRBV5-4 TGTGCCAGCAGCTTGGGGACCCCTGGAAACACCATATATTTT CASSLGTPGNTIYF
TRBJ2-1 once NA TRBV11-1 TGTGCCAGCAGCTTCGGATCGTCCGTCATAGGTGAGCAGTTCTTC CASSFGSSVIGEQFF
TRBJ2-3 NA NA TRBV19 TGTGCCAGTAGTAAACAGGGGGGGAGCACAGATACGCAGTATTTT CASSKQGGSTDTQYF
TRBJ2-1 NA NA TRBV27 TGTGCCAGCAGTCCGGGGGTATGGGATTCTTGGCAGTTCTTC CASSPGVWDSWQFF
TRBJ1-5 few NA TRBV5-5 TGTGCCAGCAGCTTGGAGTGGTCAGGTAATCAGCCCCAGCATTTT CASSLEWSGNQPQHF
TRBJ1-4 NA NA TRBV28 TGTGCCAGCAGTTTAGGAGGCGGGCGGGATGAAAAACTGTTTTTT CASSLGGGRDEKLFF
TRBJ1-2 NA NA TRBV20-1 TGCAGTGCTAGTATGGGGTTGGATGGCTACACCTTC CSASMGLDGYTF
TRBJ1-1 NA TRBD1 TRBV6-1 TGTGCCAGCAGTGAAGAAGGACAGGGGGTCAATGAAGCTTTCTTT CASSEEGQGVNEAFF
TRBJ1-4 NA NA TRBV10-3 TGTGCCATCAGTGAGGGTGAAAAACTGTTTTTT CAISEGEKLFF
TRBJ1-1 NA NA TRBV5-4 TGTGCCAGCAGCTTGGGGGGAACAGAGAACACTGAAGCTTTCTTT CASSLGGTENTEAFF
TRBJ2-7 NA TRBD1 TRBV7-9 TGTGCCAGCAGCGAACCGGGACAGGCCTTCTACGAGCAGTACTTC CASSEPGQAFYEQYF
TRBJ2-2 NA NA TRBV10-3 TGTGCCATCAGTGAGGCACGGGGCAGGACCGGGGAGCTGTTTTTT CAISEARGRTGELFF
TRBJ2-7 NA TRBD1 TRBV28 TGTGCCAGCAGTTCTGGACAGGGGAGGCCCTACGAGCAGTACTTC CASSSGQGRPYEQYF
TRBJ2-6 NA NA TRBV15 TGTGCCACCAGCAGAGATGGCAGCTCTGGGGCCAACGTCCTGACTTTC CATSRDGSSGANVLTF
TRBJ1-2 NA NA TRBV28 TGTGCCAGCAGTTTCTCTAACTATGGCTACACCTTC CASSFSNYGYTF